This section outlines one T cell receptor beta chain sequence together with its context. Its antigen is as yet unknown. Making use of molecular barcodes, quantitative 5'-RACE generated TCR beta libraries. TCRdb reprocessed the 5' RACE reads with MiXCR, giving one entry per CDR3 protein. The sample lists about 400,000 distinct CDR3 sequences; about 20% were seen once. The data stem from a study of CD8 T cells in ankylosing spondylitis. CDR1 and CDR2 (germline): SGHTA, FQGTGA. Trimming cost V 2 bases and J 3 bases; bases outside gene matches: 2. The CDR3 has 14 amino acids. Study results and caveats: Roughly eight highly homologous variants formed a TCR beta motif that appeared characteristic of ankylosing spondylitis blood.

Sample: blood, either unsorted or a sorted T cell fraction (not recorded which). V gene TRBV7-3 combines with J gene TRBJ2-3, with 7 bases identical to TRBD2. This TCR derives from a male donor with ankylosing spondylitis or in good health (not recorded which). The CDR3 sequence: CASSLYGGTDTQYF. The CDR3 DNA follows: TGTGCCAGCAGCTTATACGGGGGGACAGATACGCAGTATTTT.